The 22 T cell receptor beta chains below come from one sample, sequenced in a study of brain T cells in children with intractable seizures. Only in-frame clones appear in the TCRdb table, and some are missing; sequencing was by immunoSEQ multiplex PCR. The sample shows approximately 3,900 clones, over 60% of them seen only once. Surgery cases with the highest brain T cell transcript signatures were chosen for sequencing. Material: resected brain tissue, obtained at surgery. The receptor source for this set is a girl under 10 years old with Rasmussen encephalitis and intractable seizures.

This sequence joins TRBV11-2 and TRBJ2-2; no reliable D call. The V end lost 0 bases, the J end lost 4 bases, and 6 bases lay between the germline ends. The CDR3 covers 14 residues. Germline V gene sequence: CDR1 SGHAT, CDR2 FQNNGV. The CDR3, as DNA: TGTGCCAGCAGCTTAGATCCTACCACCGGGGAGCTGTTTTTT. Translating gives CASSLDPTTGELFF. Variable domain in full (rest from reference TRBV11-2 and TRBJ2-2): EAGVAQSPRYKIIEKRQSVAFWCNPISGHATLYWYQQILGQGPKLLIQFQNNGVVDDSQLPKDRFSAERLKGVDSTLKIQPAKLEDSAVYLCASSLDPTTGELFFGEGSRLTVL.

Written as DNA, the CDR3 is TGTGCCAGCAGCTTCGTCGAGGGGGCCCTCCACTTT. It codes for CASSFVEGALHF. The chain uses TRBV7-2 and TRBJ1-6, with D maybe TRBD1 (6 bases). The V end lost 3 bases, the J end lost 14 bases, and 11 bases lay between the germline ends. CDR3 length equals 12 residues. Germline assignment: CDR1 SGHTA and CDR2 FQGNSA.

This clone was seen only once. The chain employs TRBV11-2 and TRBJ1-2; 7 bases match TRBD1. J lost 0 bases, V lost 1 base, and 8 bases had no gene match. From germline, CDR1 is SGHAT and CDR2 FQNNGV. This CDR3 contains 17 residues. The CDR3 protein is CASSLGGQTITNYGYTF. For the CDR3, the DNA is TGTGCCAGCAGCTTAGGGGGACAGACAATTACTAACTATGGCTACACCTTC.

This chain uses TRBV6-5 with TRBJ2-7; D is unclear. With 0 bases removed from V and 7 bases from J, the gap between germline ends came to 4 bases. The length of the CDR3 is 11 residues. Germline V gene sequence: CDR1 MNHEY, CDR2 SVGAGI. The CDR3 reads CASSYSGEQYF. CDR3 nucleotide sequence: TGTGCCAGCAGTTACTCAGGGGAGCAGTACTTC.

In this sample, this clone turned up a few times. The gene calls are TRBV27 and TRBJ1-3; tentatively, D is TRBD1 (5 bases). Per the germline V gene, CDR1 is MNHEY and CDR2 is SMNVEV (reference sequence). The CDR3 runs to 13 residues. V was clipped by 9 bases and J by 2 bases, with 11 bases between them. CDR3 amino acids: CASGQGPGNTIYF. The CDR3 DNA sequence: TGTGCCAGTGGTCAGGGCCCTGGAAACACCATATATTTT.

The CDR3 DNA reads TGTGCCAGTTGTGTGGATCACTGGGCAGGGAAAGCCTACGAGCAGTACTTC. Its protein product is CASCVDHWAGKAYEQYF. The rearrangement uses TRBV19 and TRBJ2-7, with a weak D call TRBD1 (5 bases). CDR3 length: 17 amino acids. Trimming shortened V by 8 bases and J by 2 bases, and 25 bases separated the two germline ends. Germline V gene sequence: CDR1 LNHDA, CDR2 SQIVND (reference sequence).

The chain employs TRBV6-5 and TRBJ2-2, with 8 bases identical to TRBD2. J lost 5 bases, V lost 2 bases, and 4 bases had no gene match. The CDR3 is 15 amino acids. The germline CDR1 and CDR2 sequences are MNHEY and SVGAGI. The chain's CDR3 is CASSYRGGLTGELFF. DNA for the CDR3: TGTGCCAGCAGTTACCGGGGGGGGCTGACCGGGGAGCTGTTTTTT.

This clone appeared a few times. This chain joins TRBV30 and TRBJ2-3, with D unresolved. This CDR3 contains 8 residues. Germline CDR1 reads GTSNPN; CDR2 reads SVGIG (reference sequence). The DNA for the CDR3 is TGTGCTGCAGATACGCAGTATTTT. Its protein product is CAADTQYF.

The gene calls are TRBV10-2 and TRBJ1-4; the D gene is possibly TRBD1 (6 bases). Germline CDR1 is WSHSY and CDR2 is SAAADI. Trimming took off 4 bases at V and 4 bases at J, with 10 bases between the two ends. This CDR3 has 14 residues. The CDR3 nucleotides are TGCGCCAGCAGTGGGACAGAGAGTAATGAAAAACTGTTTTTT. This translates into CASSGTESNEKLFF.

This clone is medium-sized. The CDR3 DNA sequence: TGCAGCGCCAGACAGGGGGCTGGCTGGGAGCAGTACTTC. It encodes CSARQGAGWEQYF. The chain uses TRBV29-1 and TRBJ2-7; 10 nucleotides match TRBD1. Trimming at V came to 7 bases and at J to 7 bases, leaving 10 bases not matched to a gene. The germline V gene encodes CDR1 SQVTM and CDR2 ANQGSEA. The CDR3 extends over 13 amino acids.

The chain carries TRBV21-1 and TRBJ1-6. TRBV21-1 is tagged as a pseudogene. The CDR3 is 18 residues long. CDR3 loop: CASSKDPRWGGNISPLHF. The CDR3 DNA sequence: TGTGCCAGCAGCAAGGACCCCCGTTGGGGTGGCAACATCTCACCCCTCCACTTT.

For the CDR3, the DNA is TGTGCCAGCGGATACCGGAGCTTGATGTACTTC. Its protein is CASGYRSLMYF. The chain has TRBV6-5 and TRBJ2-7; D gene unclear. The CDR3 covers 11 residues. CDR1 and CDR2 (germline): MNHEY, SVGAGI. Between the trimmed V and J ends, which lost 8 bases and 12 bases, there was a span of 17 bases.

This chain links TRBV7-3 with TRBJ2-5; perhaps TRBD1 as D (5 bases). Germline V gene sequence: CDR1 SGHTA, CDR2 FQGTGA. Trimming stripped 5 bases from V and 4 bases from J, with 17 bases between. The CDR3 loop spans 15 amino acids. The CDR3 spells CASSPKAGPGETQYF. CDR3 nucleotide sequence: TGTGCCAGCAGCCCCAAAGCAGGGCCGGGAGAGACCCAGTACTTC. The whole variable domain, filled in from reference TRBV7-3 and TRBJ2-5, reads GAGVSQTPSNKVTEKGKYVELRCDPISGHTALYWYRQSLGQGPEFLIYFQGTGAADDSGLPNDRFFAVRPEGSVSTLKIQRTERGDSAVYLCASSPKAGPGETQYFGPGTRLLVL.

This clone was recorded only once. The rearrangement joins TRBV30 to TRBJ2-3; no reliable D call. This CDR3 contains 14 residues. Germline V gives CDR1 GTSNPN, CDR2 SVGIG (reference sequence). V was pared by 0 bases and J by 2 bases, with 9 bases between. The CDR3 loop is CAWSVNRNTDTQYF. CDR3 DNA: TGTGCCTGGAGTGTAAATCGGAACACAGATACGCAGTATTTT.

The chain links TRBV7-4 to TRBJ2-1; the D is unclear. Trimming left V 7 bases short and J 4 bases short, with 17 bases between. CDR3 length: 15 amino acids. Germline V gives CDR1 SGHVT, CDR2 SQSDAQ. The CDR3 region has the DNA TGTGCCAGCACCTCATGGGTAGGGCGTTACAATGAGCAGTTCTTC. It translates to CASTSWVGRYNEQFF.

V gene TRBV10-2 combines with J gene TRBJ2-1, with 9 bases aligning to TRBD1. The V gene end was trimmed by 4 bases and the J gene end by 1 base; junction bases not matched to a gene: 5. Looked up from germline, CDR1 is WSHSY and CDR2 is SAAADI. The length of the CDR3 is 16 residues. CDR3 DNA: TGCGCCAGCAGTGCACTGGGACAGGGTTCCTACAATGAGCAGTTCTTC. This encodes CASSALGQGSYNEQFF.

The chain uses TRBV7-9 and TRBJ2-1, with 9 nucleotides matching TRBD2. Germline CDR1 SEHNR, CDR2 FQNEAQ (reference sequence). CDR3 length: 15 residues. With 5 bases clipped from V and 6 bases from J, the junction kept 8 bases outside the gene matches. The CDR3 protein is CASSAPGLASNEQFF. CDR3 coding DNA: TGTGCCAGCAGCGCCCCGGGACTAGCCTCCAATGAGCAGTTCTTC.

V gene TRBV6-5 combines with J gene TRBJ1-6, with D hard to call. The germline V gene has CDR1 MNHEY and CDR2 SVGAGI. This CDR3 is built from 14 residues. V was pared by 4 bases and J by 6 bases, with 10 bases between. CDR3 protein: CASSFIQRNSPLHF. The CDR3, as DNA: TGTGCCAGCAGTTTTATACAGCGTAATTCACCCCTCCACTTT.

V and J are TRBV9 and TRBJ1-5; D perhaps matches TRBD1 (5 bases). Trimming shortened V by 5 bases and J by 2 bases, and 14 bases separated the two germline ends. The CDR3 length is 15 residues. Germline CDR1 reads SGDLS; CDR2 reads YYNGEE. CDR3 sequence reads: CASSEEGSGNQPQHF. The CDR3 coding sequence is TGTGCCAGCAGTGAGGAGGGGTCGGGCAATCAGCCCCAGCATTTT.

The chain couples TRBV6-5 to TRBJ1-1, with 7 bases identical to TRBD1. J gave up 5 bases and V 5 bases, and 5 bases lay outside the gene matches. From germline, CDR1 is MNHEY and CDR2 SVGAGI. This CDR3 has 13 amino acids. CDR3 DNA sequence: TGTGCCAGCAGTAGACAGGGAGGAACTGAAGCTTTCTTT. Translated, it gives CASSRQGGTEAFF.

The genes are TRBV5-4 and TRBJ2-1; the D gene is possibly TRBD2 (6 bases). V was trimmed by 4 bases and J by 5 bases, leaving 19 bases between them. Germline V lookup: CDR1 SGHNT, CDR2 YYREEE (reference sequence). CDR3 length: 16 residues. The CDR3 region is CASSPQTPGTDNEQFF. CDR3 in DNA: TGTGCCAGCAGCCCCCAGACACCCGGGACTGACAATGAGCAGTTCTTC. Together with reference TRBV5-4 and TRBJ2-1, the CDR3 gives the full variable domain: ETGVTQSPTHLIKTRGQQVTLRCSSQSGHNTVSWYQQALGQGPQFIFQYYREEENGRGNFPPRFSGLQFPNYSSELNVNALELDDSALYLCASSPQTPGTDNEQFFGPGTRLTVL.

This chain links TRBV7-9 with TRBJ2-2; tentative D call: TRBD1 (7 bases). V lost 0 bases and J 5 bases, leaving 13 bases between the germline ends. Germline V gives CDR1 SEHNR, CDR2 FQNEAQ (reference sequence). The CDR3 contains 16 residues. The DNA of the CDR3 is TGTGCCAGCAGCTTAGCGCAGACAGGGAGGACCGGGGAGCTGTTTTTT. Protein product: CASSLAQTGRTGELFF.